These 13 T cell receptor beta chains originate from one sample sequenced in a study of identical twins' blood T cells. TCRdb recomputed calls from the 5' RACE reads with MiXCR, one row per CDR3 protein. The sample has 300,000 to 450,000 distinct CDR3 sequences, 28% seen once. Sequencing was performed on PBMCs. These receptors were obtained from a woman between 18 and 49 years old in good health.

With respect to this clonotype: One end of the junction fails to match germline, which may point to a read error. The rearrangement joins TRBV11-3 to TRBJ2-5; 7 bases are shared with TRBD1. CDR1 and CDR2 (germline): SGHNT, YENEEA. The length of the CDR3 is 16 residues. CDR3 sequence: CAGSLGWDRPQETQYF. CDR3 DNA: TGTGCCGGCAGCTTAGGTTGGGACAGACCCCAAGAGACCCAGTACTTC.

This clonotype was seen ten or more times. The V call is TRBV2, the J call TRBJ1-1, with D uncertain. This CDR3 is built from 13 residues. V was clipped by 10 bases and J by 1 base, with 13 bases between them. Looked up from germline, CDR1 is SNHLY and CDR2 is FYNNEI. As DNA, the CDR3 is TGTGCCATTGAGAGAGAAAGGAACACTGAAGCTTTCTTT. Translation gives CAIERERNTEAFF.

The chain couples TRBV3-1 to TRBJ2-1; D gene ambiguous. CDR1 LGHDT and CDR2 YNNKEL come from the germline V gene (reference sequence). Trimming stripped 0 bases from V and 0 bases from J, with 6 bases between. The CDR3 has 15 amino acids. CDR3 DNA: TGTGCCAGCAGCCAAGATCAGGACTCCTACAATGAGCAGTTCTTC. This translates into CASSQDQDSYNEQFF.

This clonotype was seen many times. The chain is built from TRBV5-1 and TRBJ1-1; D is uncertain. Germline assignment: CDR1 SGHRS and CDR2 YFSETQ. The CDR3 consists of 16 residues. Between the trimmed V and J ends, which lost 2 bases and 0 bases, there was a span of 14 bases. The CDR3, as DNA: TGCGCCAGCAGCTTAAGGCCGCCACTTATGAACACTGAAGCTTTCTTT. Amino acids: CASSLRPPLMNTEAFF.

The CDR3 here is CASGQGAYNEQFF. In DNA form, the CDR3 reads TGTGCCAGTGGGCAGGGTGCCTACAATGAGCAGTTCTTC. The chain couples TRBV27 to TRBJ2-1; TRBD1 might be the D (5 bases). This CDR3 contains 13 residues. Trimming stripped 9 bases from V and 2 bases from J, with 11 bases between. Germline CDR1 and CDR2: MNHEY and SMNVEV (reference sequence).

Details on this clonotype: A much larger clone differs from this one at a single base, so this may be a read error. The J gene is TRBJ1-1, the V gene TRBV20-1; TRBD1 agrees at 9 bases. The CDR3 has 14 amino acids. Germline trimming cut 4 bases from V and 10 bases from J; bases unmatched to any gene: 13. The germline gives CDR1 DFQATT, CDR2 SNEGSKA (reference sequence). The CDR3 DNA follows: TGCAGTGCTACTTCCCTATGGACAGGGGAGGGAGCTTTCTTT. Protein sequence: CSATSLWTGEGAFF.

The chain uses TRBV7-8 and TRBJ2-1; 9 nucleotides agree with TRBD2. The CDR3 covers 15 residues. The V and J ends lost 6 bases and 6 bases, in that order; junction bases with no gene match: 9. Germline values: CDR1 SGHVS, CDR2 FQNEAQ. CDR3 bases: TGTGCCAGCAGACCACCGGGACTAGCTGTCAATGAGCAGTTCTTC. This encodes CASRPPGLAVNEQFF.

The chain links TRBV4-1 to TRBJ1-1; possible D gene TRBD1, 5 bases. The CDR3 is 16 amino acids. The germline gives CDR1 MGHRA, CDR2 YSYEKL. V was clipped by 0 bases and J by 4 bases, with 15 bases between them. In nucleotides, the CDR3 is TGCGCCAGCAGCCAAGAAAGGACGGCGGGGGGCACTGAAGCTTTCTTT. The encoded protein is CASSQERTAGGTEAFF.

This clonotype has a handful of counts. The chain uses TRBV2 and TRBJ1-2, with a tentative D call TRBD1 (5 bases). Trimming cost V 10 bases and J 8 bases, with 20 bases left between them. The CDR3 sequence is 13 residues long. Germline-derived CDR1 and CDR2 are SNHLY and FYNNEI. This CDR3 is CATKGQGGPGYTF. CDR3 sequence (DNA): TGTGCCACCAAAGGTCAGGGCGGTCCGGGCTACACCTTC.

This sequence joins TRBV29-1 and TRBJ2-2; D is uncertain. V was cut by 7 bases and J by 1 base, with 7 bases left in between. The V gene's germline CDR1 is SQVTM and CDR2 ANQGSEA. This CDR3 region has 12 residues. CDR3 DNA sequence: TGCAGCGCACCTGGGAACACCGGGGAGCTGTTTTTT. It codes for CSAPGNTGELFF.

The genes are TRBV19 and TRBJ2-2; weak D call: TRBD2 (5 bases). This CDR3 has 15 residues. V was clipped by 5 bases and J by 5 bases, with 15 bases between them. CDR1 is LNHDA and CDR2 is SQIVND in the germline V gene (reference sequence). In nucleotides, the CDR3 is TGTGCCAGTAGTTCGTGGGAGTCGGGGACCGGGGAGCTGTTTTTT. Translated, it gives CASSSWESGTGELFF.

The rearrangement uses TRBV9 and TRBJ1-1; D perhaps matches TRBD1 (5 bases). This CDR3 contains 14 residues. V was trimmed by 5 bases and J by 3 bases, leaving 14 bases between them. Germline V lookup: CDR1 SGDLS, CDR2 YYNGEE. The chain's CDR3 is CASRGSIGDTEAFF. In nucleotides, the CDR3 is TGTGCCAGCAGGGGGTCGATAGGGGACACTGAAGCTTTCTTT.

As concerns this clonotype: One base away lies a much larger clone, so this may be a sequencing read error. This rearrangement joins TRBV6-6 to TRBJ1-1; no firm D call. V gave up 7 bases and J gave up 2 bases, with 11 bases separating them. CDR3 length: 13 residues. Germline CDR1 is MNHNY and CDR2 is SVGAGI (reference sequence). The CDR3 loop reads CASKTWINTEAFF. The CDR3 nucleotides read TGTGCCAGCAAAACATGGATTAACACTGAAGCTTTCTTT.